This TCR beta chain stems from a study of T cells after somatic rescue of genetic block. The CDR3 has 15 amino acids. Germline loops: CDR1 SGHNT, CDR2 YYREEE (reference sequence). Deletions cut 2 bases from V and 1 base from J, with 12 bases between. The method was immunoSEQ multiplex PCR; TCRdb's version includes in-frame clones alone and lacks a portion of them. The sample comprises roughly 71,000 clones, just over 90% of which are singletons, and around 2.8% rests with the top ten. This sequence was found in a man under 40. V usage is TRBV5-4 and J usage is TRBJ1-1, with D tentatively TRBD1 (5 bases). Sample: peripheral blood mononuclear cells (PBMCs). The CDR3 bases are TGTGCCAGCAGCTTTCTGGGACGGAGGAACACTGAAGCTTTCTTT. Amino acid sequence: CASSFLGRRNTEAFF.